The table lists the clone carrying this TCR beta chain with many counts. The record originates from a study of T cells in Graves' hyperthyroidism and ophthalmopathy. RNA transcripts provided the source from which TCR beta CDR3 regions were amplified. In the first-round RT-PCR of the TCR CDR3, the HTBI primer set was used. MiXCR was run by TCRdb on the multiplex PCR reads, yielding one entry per CDR3 protein. The sample shows some 560,000 distinct CDR3 sequences, 15% to 18% of them seen only once. The germline V gene has CDR1 SEHNR and CDR2 FQNEAQ (reference sequence). V was trimmed by 5 bases and J by 5 bases, leaving 18 bases between them. The CDR3 has 16 amino acids.

This TCR was sampled from a woman in her 30s with Graves' hyperthyroidism. V usage is TRBV7-9 and J usage is TRBJ2-2; D tentatively reads TRBD1 or TRBD2 (5 bases each). Sample: blood. This CDR3 is CASSLIGAGDTGELFF. CDR3 DNA sequence: TGTGCCAGCAGCCTCATCGGGGCGGGCGATACCGGGGAGCTGTTTTTT.